A few counts support the clone carrying this TCR beta chain. The data were taken from a study of patients and donors after allogeneic stem cell transplantation. V dropped 5 bases and J dropped 9 bases, with 17 bases sitting between them. This CDR3 is built from 15 residues. CDR1 and CDR2 (germline): MNHEY, SVGEGT. TCRdb used MiXCR to reprocess the RT-PCR reads, holding one entry per CDR3 protein. Of 900,000 to 1,000,000 distinct CDR3 sequences in the sample, 18% are singletons; the top ten hold around 5.5%. The V call is TRBV6-2 or TRBV6-3, the J call TRBJ1-6, with D tentatively TRBD1 (5 bases). The sequence derives from a human donor who was either an allogeneic HSCT recipient or a stem cell or donor lymphocyte infusion donor (not recorded which). It is not recorded whose cells these are; they may come from a transplant donor. The specimen was blood, either unsorted or a sorted T cell fraction (not recorded which). The CDR3 sequence: CASSHHSIGGSPLHF. The DNA of the CDR3 is TGTGCCAGCAGTCACCACAGCATTGGGGGTTCACCCCTCCACTTT.